The rows below give T cell receptor beta chains drawn from one sample of a study of shared T cell receptors in the human thymus. TCRdb keeps only in-frame clones here, not all; method: immunoSEQ multiplex PCR. The sample includes hundreds of thousands of clones, 70% to 90% of them seen just once. This sample was also put to use in a study of human thymus T cells.

The sample was thymocytes. Receptors originate from a boy under three years old with a congenital heart defect. The CDR3 runs from the conserved cysteine through the conserved F or W. A D gene is named only where the DNA matches it firmly. A row's size may be missing; if present it is once, few, many or a size class.

D gene,J gene,V gene,clone size,CDR3 protein,CDR3 DNA
.,TRBJ1-6,TRBV1,.,CTSSWRRTGNNSPLHF,TGCACCAGCAGTTGGCGGCGAACGGGTAATAATTCACCCCTCCACTTT
TRBD2,TRBJ2-1,TRBV28,.,CASSVLAGGRDNEQFF,TGTGCCAGCAGTGTACTAGCGGGAGGGCGGGACAATGAGCAGTTCTTC
.,TRBJ1-1,TRBV28,few,CASSLDWEATEAFF,TGTGCCAGCAGTTTAGATTGGGAGGCCACTGAAGCTTTCTTT
.,TRBJ2-2,TRBV28,.,CASSSQGSPNTGELFF,TGTGCCAGCAGTTCTCAGGGGTCCCCGAACACCGGGGAGCTGTTTTTT
TRBD2,TRBJ2-1,TRBV28,.,CASSLLAGGGVDEQFF,TGTGCCAGCAGTTTACTAGCGGGAGGTGGGGTGGATGAGCAGTTCTTC
TRBD2,TRBJ2-1,TRBV28,few,CASSLRAGEGNEQFF,TGTGCCAGCAGTTTAAGAGCGGGAGAGGGAAATGAGCAGTTCTTC
.,TRBJ1-1,TRBV5-1,.,CASSLGARAEAFF,TGCGCCAGCAGCTTGGGGGCGCGTGCTGAAGCTTTCTTT
.,TRBJ2-7,TRBV6-5,.,CASSYSPGTSPYEQYF,TGTGCCAGCAGTTACTCGCCGGGGACATCACCCTACGAGCAGTACTTC
.,TRBJ1-1,TRBV5-6,.,CASSLGRNREGDTEAFF,TGTGCCAGCAGCTTGGGGAGAAACAGGGAAGGGGACACTGAAGCTTTCTTT
TRBD1,TRBJ2-1,TRBV9,.,CASSVGTGGLGEQFF,TGTGCCAGCAGCGTAGGGACAGGTGGTCTTGGTGAGCAGTTCTTC
.,TRBJ1-5,TRBV9,.,CASSVDGQGLQPQHF,TGTGCCAGCAGCGTAGATGGGCAGGGGCTTCAGCCCCAGCATTTT
TRBD1,TRBJ2-7,TRBV6-1,.,CASSEGQHYEQYF,TGTGCCAGCAGTGAGGGACAGCACTACGAGCAGTACTTC
.,TRBJ2-7,TRBV15,few,CATSRDWSYEQYF,TGTGCCACCAGCAGAGATTGGAGCTACGAGCAGTACTTC
TRBD1,TRBJ2-3,TRBV11-2,.,CASSYLRNRGPDTQYF,TGTGCCAGCAGCTACCTCCGGAACAGGGGGCCAGATACGCAGTATTTT
TRBD2,TRBJ2-7,TRBV13,.,CASSLEGSGTSGRGPYEQYF,TGTGCCAGCAGCTTAGAAGGCTCCGGAACTAGCGGGAGAGGGCCCTACGAGCAGTACTTC
.,TRBJ2-1,TRBV5-1,.,CASSPTSTSQSSYNEQFF,TGCGCCAGCAGCCCCACCTCTACTAGCCAATCCTCCTACAATGAGCAGTTCTTC
TRBD1,TRBJ1-5,TRBV19,once,CASSIFGGAVRDRGYLHQPQHF,TGTGCCAGTAGTATATTCGGTGGGGCGGTCCGAGACAGGGGATATCTCCATCAGCCCCAGCATTTT
.,TRBJ1-2,TRBV2,few,CASSHDRTYGYTF,TGTGCCAGCAGTCATGACAGGACTTATGGCTACACCTTC
.,TRBJ2-3,TRBV7-9,few,CASSLNRKASTDTQYF,TGTGCCAGCAGCCTTAACAGGAAAGCTAGCACAGATACGCAGTATTTT
.,TRBJ1-2,TRBV5-6,few,CASSSQDRTGYTF,TGTGCCAGCAGCTCCCAGGACAGAACTGGCTACACCTTC
TRBD2,TRBJ2-7,TRBV10-2,.,CASMGTSGYEQYF,TGCGCCAGCATGGGGACTAGCGGATACGAGCAGTACTTC
TRBD1,TRBJ2-1,TRBV11-2,.,CASSLEEDRGQYNEQFF,TGTGCCAGCAGCTTAGAAGAGGACAGGGGACAGTACAATGAGCAGTTCTTC
.,TRBJ1-1,TRBV7-9,.,CASSFHSGYPIPEAFF,TGTGCCAGCAGCTTCCACTCAGGGTACCCGATCCCAGAAGCTTTCTTT
TRBD1,TRBJ1-1,TRBV29-1,.,CSVATTGVNTEAFF,TGCAGCGTTGCCACGACAGGGGTGAACACTGAAGCTTTCTTT
.,TRBJ1-1,TRBV28,.,CASSASRGSTEAFF,TGTGCCAGCAGTGCCAGCAGGGGCAGCACTGAAGCTTTCTTT
TRBD2,TRBJ2-1,TRBV7-2,.,CASSLGVRLAGSYNEQFF,TGTGCCAGCAGCTTAGGCGTGCGGCTAGCGGGCTCATACAATGAGCAGTTCTTC
TRBD2,TRBJ2-1,TRBV4-1,.,CASSPRGAGAMSNNEQFF,TGCGCCAGCAGCCCCCGGGGAGCGGGGGCCATGTCCAACAATGAGCAGTTCTTC
.,TRBJ1-1,TRBV6-7,.,CASSYYLWLRAFF,TGTGCCAGCAGTTACTATCTATGGTTGAGAGCTTTCTTT
TRBD1,TRBJ2-7,TRBV13,once,CASSVGQDAYEQYF,TGTGCCAGCAGCGTCGGACAGGACGCCTACGAGCAGTACTTC
TRBD2,TRBJ2-3,TRBV5-4,.,CASSSRGGGDTQYF,TGTGCCAGCAGCTCGAGGGGCGGGGGGGATACGCAGTATTTT
TRBD2,TRBJ2-4,TRBV4-1,.,CASSQVGASGSVHIQYF,TGCGCCAGCAGCCAAGTTGGGGCTAGCGGGAGTGTACACATTCAGTACTTC
.,TRBJ2-5,TRBV27,.,CASRPQGRELRETQYF,TGTGCCAGCAGACCCCAGGGTCGGGAGTTGAGGGAGACCCAGTACTTC
TRBD1,TRBJ2-7,TRBV7-2,few,CASSRGRGTGAYEQYF,TGTGCCAGCAGCAGAGGGAGGGGGACAGGGGCCTACGAGCAGTACTTC
.,TRBJ2-7,TRBV28,.,CASSPGSQERYEQYF,TGTGCCAGCAGCCCCGGGTCGCAAGAAAGGTACGAGCAGTACTTC
TRBD2,TRBJ2-7,TRBV6-5,.,CASRAGGSYEQYF,TGTGCCAGCAGAGCGGGGGGCTCCTACGAGCAGTACTTC
.,TRBJ2-7,TRBV27,.,CASTLSPPGAYEQYF,TGTGCCAGCACCCTATCCCCCCCAGGGGCCTACGAGCAGTACTTC
.,TRBJ2-7,TRBV28,once,CASSPHPTERSYEQYF,TGTGCCAGCAGTCCCCACCCGACAGAGAGGTCCTACGAGCAGTACTTC
.,TRBJ2-1,TRBV19,.,CASSIVPARHYNEQFF,TGTGCCAGTAGTATAGTTCCAGCAAGACATTACAATGAGCAGTTCTTC